The 21 T cell receptor beta chains below all came from one sample that was sequenced in a study of CD8 T cells in Susac syndrome. Random hexamers served to reverse transcribe roughly 0.45 to 1 ug RNA. Using its own MiXCR run on the immunoSEQ multiplex PCR reads, TCRdb lists one record per CDR3 protein. The sample has approximately 110,000 distinct CDR3 sequences; about 93% are singletons. The source material was CD4+ T cells from PBMCs. The receptors were sampled from a human donor in good health.

This clonotype was recorded only once. The V and J genes are TRBV12-3 or TRBV12-4 and TRBJ2-1; the D gene is possibly TRBD2 (6 bases). V lost 5 bases and J 4 bases, leaving 12 bases between the germline ends. CDR3 length equals 14 residues. Here the CDR3 DNA reads TGTGCCAGCAGTCTTCGGGACTCATACAATGAGCAGTTCTTC. This translates into CASSLRDSYNEQFF.

The rearrangement joins TRBV18 to TRBJ2-5; 12 nucleotides match TRBD2. CDR1 and CDR2 (germline): KGHSH, LQKENI. CDR3 size: 15 residues. The V and J ends lost 3 bases and 9 bases, in that order; junction bases with no gene match: 8. CDR3 protein: CASSPGLAGEMSQYF. CDR3 coding DNA: TGTGCCAGCTCACCGGGACTAGCGGGTGAAATGTCCCAGTACTTC.

This clonotype was seen just once. This chain uses TRBV5-4 with TRBJ2-7, with unresolved D. CDR1 is SGHNT and CDR2 is YYREEE in the germline V gene (reference sequence). Trimming took 0 bases from V and 1 from J, leaving 8 bases between them. This CDR3 has 14 residues. The chain's CDR3 is CASSLEASSYEQYF. Written as DNA, the CDR3 is TGTGCCAGCAGCTTGGAGGCCAGTTCCTACGAGCAGTACTTC.

The chain has TRBV19 and TRBJ2-7; no clear D gene. The germline gives CDR1 LNHDA, CDR2 SQIVND (reference sequence). V lost 3 bases and J lost 5, with 5 bases in between. The CDR3 extends over 11 amino acids. CDR3 DNA sequence: TGTGCCAGTAGTATTGAACACGAGCAGTACTTC. Encoded protein: CASSIEHEQYF.

This chain links TRBV2 with TRBJ2-5; D unclear. Trimming pared 2 bases from V and 2 bases from J, leaving 6 bases between. This CDR3 has 13 amino acids. Germline V gene data show CDR1 as SNHLY and CDR2 as FYNNEI. CDR3 bases: TGTGCCAGCAGTGAAACCAGACAAGAGACCCAGTACTTC. Amino acid sequence: CASSETRQETQYF.

The sample holds one count of this clonotype. CDR3 residues: CASSLTGIETQYF. CDR3 DNA: TGTGCCAGCAGCTTAACCGGGATAGAGACCCAGTACTTC. The V call is TRBV7-9, the J call TRBJ2-5, with D perhaps matching TRBD2 (5 bases). The V end was cut by 2 bases, the J end by 4 bases, with 8 bases between. Germline V gene data show CDR1 as SEHNR and CDR2 as FQNEAQ (reference sequence). CDR3 length: 13 amino acids.

Comment on this clonotype: Mismatch with germline at one junction end may stem from a read error. The chain uses TRBV6-1 and TRBJ2-6; 8 bases fit TRBD1. CDR1 is MNHNS and CDR2 is SASEGT in the germline V gene. This CDR3 region has 17 residues. The CDR3: CASSELRGQAGANVLTF. The DNA for the CDR3 is TGTGCCAGCAGTGAGTTAAGGGGACAGGCTGGAGCCAACGTCCTGACTTTC.

V is TRBV14 and J is TRBJ2-1; D is unclear. CDR1 is SGHDN and CDR2 is FVKESK in the germline V gene. Trimming removed 8 bases from V and 1 base from J, with 15 bases in between. CDR3 length: 15 residues. For the CDR3, the DNA is TGTGCCAGCTCCCTAGGCAGACCATCCTACAATGAGCAGTTCTTC. Its protein is CASSLGRPSYNEQFF. Full variable domain (rest looked up from reference TRBV14 and TRBJ2-1): EAGVTQFPSHSVIEKGQTVTLRCDPISGHDNLYWYRRVMGKEIKFLLHFVKESKQDESGMPNNRFLAERTGGTYSTLKVQPAELEDSGVYFCASSLGRPSYNEQFFGPGTRLTVL.

The chain carries TRBV5-1 and TRBJ2-5, with 9 positions matching TRBD1. In germline, CDR1 is SGHRS, CDR2 YFSETQ. With V trimmed by 5 bases and J by 1 base, 9 bases remained unmatched. This CDR3 is 16 amino acids long. Written as DNA, the CDR3 is TGCGCCAGCAGGTCCTTGGGGACAGGGATCCAAGAGACCCAGTACTTC. Residues: CASRSLGTGIQETQYF.

The chain has TRBV6-5 and TRBJ2-7; the D is unclear. Trimming took 10 bases from V and 5 from J, leaving 12 bases between them. There are 11 residues in the CDR3. Germline V gene lookup returns CDR1 MNHEY and CDR2 SVGAGI. DNA of the CDR3: TGTGCCACTAAGTGGGTAAACGAGCAGTACTTC. Translating gives CATKWVNEQYF.

The V call is TRBV2, the J call TRBJ2-7, with D tentatively TRBD2 (6 bases). The germline V gene encodes CDR1 SNHLY and CDR2 FYNNEI. The CDR3 is 13 residues long. V lost 8 bases to trimming and J lost 2 bases, with 13 bases between them. CDR3 sequence (DNA): TGTGCCAGCGCGGGACTCCTTACCTACGAGCAGTACTTC. Translating gives CASAGLLTYEQYF.

The genes are TRBV2 and TRBJ2-2, with D perhaps TRBD1 (5 bases). Trimming shortened V by 0 bases and J by 4 bases, and 12 bases separated the two germline ends. CDR3 size: 16 residues. Germline CDR1 reads SNHLY; CDR2 reads FYNNEI. As DNA, the CDR3 is TGTGCCAGCAGTGAAGCCGAGACAGCCTTCACCGGGGAGCTGTTTTTT. Translated, it gives CASSEAETAFTGELFF.

This rearrangement joins TRBV6-2 or TRBV6-3 to TRBJ2-2; 9 bases are a match to TRBD1. The V gene end was trimmed by 6 bases and the J gene end by 5 bases; junction bases not matched to a gene: 7. This CDR3 contains 15 residues. Per germline, CDR1 MNHEY and CDR2 SVGEGT. The CDR3 DNA sequence: TGTGCCAGCAGGGTCGGACAGGGGTGGACCGGGGAGCTGTTTTTT. This translates into CASRVGQGWTGELFF.

The chain carries TRBV7-9 and TRBJ1-1, with D tentatively TRBD1 (5 bases). The CDR3 is 13 amino acids. V was shortened by 4 bases and J by 1 base, with 7 bases between the two germline ends. Per germline, CDR1 SEHNR and CDR2 FQNEAQ (reference sequence). In DNA form, the CDR3 reads TGTGCCAGCAGCTGGACACCGAACACTGAAGCTTTCTTT. Amino acids: CASSWTPNTEAFF.

V usage is TRBV7-9 and J usage is TRBJ2-1; 10 positions match TRBD2. CDR1 SEHNR and CDR2 FQNEAQ come from the germline V gene (reference sequence). V lost 2 bases to trimming and J lost 3 bases; unmatched junction nucleotides: 4. The CDR3 is made up of 16 amino acids. CDR3 amino acids: CASSLMGLAFYNEQFF. The CDR3 DNA follows: TGTGCCAGCAGCTTAATGGGACTAGCGTTCTACAATGAGCAGTTCTTC.

The V gene is TRBV5-1, the J gene TRBJ2-5; D is possibly TRBD1 (6 bases). The CDR3 covers 14 residues. From germline, CDR1 is SGHRS and CDR2 YFSETQ. Between the trimmed V and J ends, which lost 4 bases and 3 bases, there was a span of 13 bases. In nucleotides, the CDR3 is TGCGCCAGCAGCCAGGGGTTTTCTGAAGAGACCCAGTACTTC. Its translation: CASSQGFSEETQYF.

The rearrangement links TRBV3-1 to TRBJ1-3; no reliable D call. CDR3 size: 15 residues. Germline V gives CDR1 LGHDT, CDR2 YNNKEL (reference sequence). The germline V and J ends were trimmed by 0 bases and 0 bases, with 6 bases remaining between them. The CDR3, as DNA: TGTGCCAGCAGCCAAGACATGGCCTCTGGAAACACCATATATTTT. Translating gives CASSQDMASGNTIYF.

This clonotype has just a few counts. The chain employs TRBV4-1 and TRBJ1-5; TRBD1 aligns across 9 bases. The J segment lost 1 base and the V segment lost 5 bases, leaving 3 bases of the junction unmatched. Per germline, CDR1 MGHRA and CDR2 YSYEKL. This CDR3 has 15 residues. The DNA for the CDR3 is TGCGCCAGCAGCTTGGGGACAGGGAGCAATCAGCCCCAGCATTTT. This sequence encodes CASSLGTGSNQPQHF.

The rearrangement uses TRBV7-2 and TRBJ1-2; possibly TRBD1 for D (6 bases). V was pared by 5 bases and J by 5 bases, with 18 bases between. Germline assignment: CDR1 SGHTA and CDR2 FQGNSA. The CDR3 is made up of 15 amino acids. This CDR3 is CASSAQQGAHYGYTF. For the CDR3, the DNA is TGTGCCAGCAGCGCCCAACAGGGCGCCCATTATGGCTACACCTTC.

V and J are TRBV6-2 or TRBV6-3 and TRBJ1-1; D is undetermined. Germline lookup yields CDR1 MNHEY and CDR2 SVGEGT. The CDR3 has 15 amino acids. Deletions cut 0 bases from V and 1 base from J, with 9 bases between. CDR3: CASSYSYHSNTEAFF. The CDR3 DNA reads TGTGCCAGCAGTTACTCTTATCACTCGAACACTGAAGCTTTCTTT.

This sequence joins TRBV29-1 and TRBJ2-6; D may be TRBD1 (6 bases). V gave up 5 bases and J gave up 0 bases, with 11 bases separating them. The CDR3 length is 15 residues. From germline, CDR1 is SQVTM and CDR2 ANQGSEA. The CDR3 DNA is TGCAGCGTTTCGCAGGGGAGCTCTGGGGCCAACGTCCTGACTTTC. Translating it yields CSVSQGSSGANVLTF.